Shown below are 6 T cell receptor beta chains from a single sample sequenced in a study of neurological immune-mediated disorders. Using its own MiXCR run on the 5' RACE reads, TCRdb lists one record per CDR3 protein. The sample has some 70,000 distinct CDR3 sequences, around 3.1% seen once; the top ten hold about 4%. Sequencing input: PBMCs. The source is a man aged 40-49 years with multiple sclerosis.

This clonotype has ten or more counts. The CDR3, as DNA: TGCGCCAGCAGCCCGGACAAGGGGTTAGATGGCTACACCTTC. Its translation is CASSPDKGLDGYTF. This chain links TRBV5-1 with TRBJ1-2, with TRBD1 as a possible D gene (5 bases). Trimming took 4 bases from V and 6 from J, leaving 16 bases between them. Per the germline V gene, CDR1 is SGHRS and CDR2 is YFSETQ. The CDR3 loop spans 14 amino acids.

This clonotype was seen repeatedly, ten times or more. CDR3 amino acids: CASSLPSGQGNEQFF. In DNA form, the CDR3 reads TGCGCCAGCAGCCTCCCTAGCGGGCAGGGCAATGAGCAGTTCTTC. V and J are TRBV5-1 and TRBJ2-1; 8 bases match TRBD2. With V trimmed by 4 bases and J by 6 bases, 9 bases remained unmatched. CDR1 and CDR2 (germline): SGHRS, YFSETQ. The CDR3 covers 15 residues.

This clonotype was counted at least ten times. The chain joins TRBV10-3 to TRBJ1-1; 7 bases map to TRBD1. This CDR3 is built from 16 residues. Germline V gene sequence: CDR1 ENHRY, CDR2 SYGVKD. V lost 0 bases, J lost 6 bases, and 10 bases stayed unmatched. CDR3 nucleotide sequence: TGTGCCATCAGTGAGTCAAGGACAGGCCCTTGGGCTGAAGCTTTCTTT. Its protein is CAISESRTGPWAEAFF.

This clonotype was counted at least ten times. The chain uses TRBV7-9 and TRBJ1-3; D unclear. This CDR3 region has 15 residues. Germline V lookup: CDR1 SEHNR, CDR2 FQNEAQ (reference sequence). With 1 base removed from V and 3 bases from J, the gap between germline ends came to 10 bases. In DNA, the CDR3 is TGTGCCAGCAGCTTAGAACAAGGGATTGGAAACACCATATATTTT. Translation: CASSLEQGIGNTIYF.

This clonotype was observed many times. The chain recombines TRBV2 with TRBJ2-7; 8 bases map to TRBD1. This CDR3 has 14 amino acids. Trimming removed 6 bases from V and 3 bases from J; junction bases left unmatched: 7. Germline CDR1 reads SNHLY; CDR2 reads FYNNEI. CDR3 in DNA: TGTGCCAGCAGACTAAACAGGGGGAGCTACGAGCAGTACTTC. It yields the protein CASRLNRGSYEQYF.

This clonotype showed up many times. V gene TRBV12-3 or TRBV12-4 combines with J gene TRBJ1-6; no clear D. V was clipped by 0 bases and J by 10 bases, with 7 bases between them. The CDR3 runs 13 residues. The CDR3 region has the DNA TGTGCCAGCAGTTTAGCCCTGGACTCACCCCTCCACTTT. As protein: CASSLALDSPLHF.